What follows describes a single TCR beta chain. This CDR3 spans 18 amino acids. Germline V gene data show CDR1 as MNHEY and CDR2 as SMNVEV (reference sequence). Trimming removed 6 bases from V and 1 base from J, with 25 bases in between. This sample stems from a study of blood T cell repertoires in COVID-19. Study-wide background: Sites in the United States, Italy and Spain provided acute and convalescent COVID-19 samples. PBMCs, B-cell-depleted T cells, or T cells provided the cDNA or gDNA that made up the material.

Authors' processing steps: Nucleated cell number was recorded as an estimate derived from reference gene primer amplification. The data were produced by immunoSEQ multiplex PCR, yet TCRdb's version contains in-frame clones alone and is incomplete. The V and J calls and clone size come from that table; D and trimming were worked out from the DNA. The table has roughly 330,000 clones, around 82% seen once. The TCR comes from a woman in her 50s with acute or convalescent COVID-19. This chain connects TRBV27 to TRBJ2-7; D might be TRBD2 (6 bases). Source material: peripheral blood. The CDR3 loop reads CASSLRASVYDVSYEQYF. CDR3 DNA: TGTGCCAGCAGCCTAAGGGCTAGCGTCTACGATGTTTCCTACGAGCAGTACTTC.